Listed here are 32 T cell receptor beta chains from one sample, sequenced in a study of cytomegalovirus exposure and HLA in healthy donors (dated by TCRdb to about 2017). Library generation was performed with the immunoSEQ multiplex PCR assay. For the multiplex PCR, a mixture combining 60 forward primers for TCR Vbeta segments and 13 reverse primers for TCR Jbeta segments was used. Imported from immuneACCESS, the table was reduced by TCRdb to in-frame sequences with V and J called. These copies leave out some clones; in studies compared against another copy, an unresolved V gene accounts for under half, and the cause of the remainder is not known. The sample contains about 200,000 clones, 87% of them found a single time. The ten largest clones take up about 1.1% of the sample. The sequenced sample was PBMCs. These receptors were obtained from a boy under 10 years old in good health and CMV-seronegative.

The chain employs TRBV6-5 and TRBJ2-1; 7 bases agree with TRBD2. V lost 2 bases, J lost 3 bases, and 4 bases stayed unmatched. There are 15 residues in the CDR3. Germline V lookup: CDR1 MNHEY, CDR2 SVGAGI. The CDR3 region has the DNA TGTGCCAGCAGTTACGTTGCGGGAGTCTACAATGAGCAGTTCTTC. It specifies CASSYVAGVYNEQFF.

The gene calls are TRBV6-5 and TRBJ1-4; TRBD1 aligns across 9 bases. Germline loops: CDR1 MNHEY, CDR2 SVGAGI. The CDR3 contains 16 residues. The ends lost 2 bases at V and 6 bases at J; junction bases unmatched: 7. CDR3 nucleotides: TGTGCCAGCAGTTACCTCGGGACAGGGTTGGATGAAAAACTGTTTTTT. This sequence encodes CASSYLGTGLDEKLFF.

The chain joins TRBV4-2 to TRBJ2-3; 10 nucleotides align to TRBD2. The CDR3 sequence is 15 residues long. Germline CDR1 and CDR2: LGHNA and YNFKEQ. J was trimmed by 1 base and V by 3 bases; bases with no gene match: 1. For the CDR3, the DNA is TGTGCCAGCAGCCATGGGACTAGCGGCACAGATACGCAGTATTTT. It is translated as CASSHGTSGTDTQYF.

The chain has TRBV6-1 and TRBJ2-3; D is undetermined. Per germline, CDR1 MNHNS and CDR2 SASEGT. Trimming stripped 3 bases from V and 2 bases from J, with 9 bases between. The CDR3 covers 14 residues. The CDR3: CASSDLVDTDTQYF. In DNA form, the CDR3 reads TGTGCCAGCAGTGATTTGGTAGACACAGATACGCAGTATTTT.

As to this clone: The sample has other DNA sequences that encode this CDR3 too. The rearrangement uses TRBV28 and TRBJ1-5, with D unclear. The CDR3 totals 14 residues. Per the germline V gene, CDR1 is MDHEN and CDR2 is SYDVKM. Trimming cost V 3 bases and J 5 bases, with 11 bases left between them. CDR3 sequence reads: CASSFSDGDQPQHF. The DNA of the CDR3 is TGTGCCAGCAGTTTCTCGGACGGGGATCAGCCCCAGCATTTT.

This chain uses TRBV6-1 with TRBJ2-3; 7 bases agree with TRBD2. V lost 6 bases, J lost 3 bases, and 6 bases stayed unmatched. Germline V gives CDR1 MNHNS, CDR2 SASEGT. The CDR3 consists of 14 residues. DNA for the CDR3: TGTGCCAGCAGGCAGGTGGGGGGGACAGATACGCAGTATTTT. It translates to CASRQVGGTDTQYF.

Here the CDR3 reads CASSLGTGDSPLHF. CDR3 bases: TGTGCCAGCAGCTTAGGGACAGGGGATTCACCCCTCCACTTT. The V call is TRBV5-8, the J call TRBJ1-6, with 10 bases fitting TRBD1. This CDR3 is built from 14 residues. The V and J ends lost 2 bases and 8 bases, in that order; junction bases with no gene match: 1. Per the germline V gene, CDR1 is SGHTS and CDR2 is YDEGEE.

The chain has TRBV5-1 and TRBJ2-5; unclear D gene. Deletions cut 3 bases from V and 1 base from J, with 10 bases between. The CDR3 loop spans 14 amino acids. Germline lookup yields CDR1 SGHRS and CDR2 YFSETQ. CDR3 DNA sequence: TGCGCCAGCAGCTCACTTAATTTCCAAGAGACCCAGTACTTC. The encoded protein is CASSSLNFQETQYF.

This clone was recorded once. This chain links TRBV14 with TRBJ2-3; D is unresolved. The CDR3 is 15 amino acids. The germline gives CDR1 SGHDN, CDR2 FVKESK. The ends were cut back, 4 bases at V and 0 bases at J, with 11 bases in the middle. The CDR3 bases are TGTGCCAGCAGCCTCCACGTAACTAGCACAGATACGCAGTATTTT. It codes for CASSLHVTSTDTQYF.

The chain has TRBV6-6 and TRBJ2-5, with 13 bases that match TRBD2. Trimming removed 6 bases from V and 5 bases from J; junction bases left unmatched: 3. This CDR3 spans 14 amino acids. CDR1 is MNHNY and CDR2 is SVGAGI in the germline V gene (reference sequence). Written as DNA, the CDR3 is TGTGCCAGCAGAAAGGGACTAGCGGGGGAGACCCAGTACTTC. It codes for CASRKGLAGETQYF.

The chain has TRBV7-3 and TRBJ2-3, with 7 nucleotides matching TRBD2. This CDR3 is built from 14 residues. Germline loops: CDR1 SGHTA, CDR2 FQGTGA. V was clipped by 5 bases and J by 6 bases; unmatched bases: 8. The CDR3 loop reads CASSRIREGDTQYF. The CDR3, as DNA: TGTGCCAGCAGCCGGATCAGGGAGGGGGATACGCAGTATTTT.

The chain joins TRBV19 to TRBJ1-2, with D possibly TRBD1 on 5 matching bases. Trimming took 5 bases from V and 3 from J, leaving 10 bases between them. Germline loops: CDR1 LNHDA, CDR2 SQIVND (reference sequence). This CDR3 contains 13 residues. The CDR3 DNA follows: TGTGCCAGTAGTCTCAGGGCGGACTATGGCTACACCTTC. Translating it yields CASSLRADYGYTF.

J is TRBJ2-3 and V is TRBV5-1; 8 bases line up with TRBD2. Germline CDR1 reads SGHRS; CDR2 reads YFSETQ. The V gene end was trimmed by 4 bases and the J gene end by 3 bases; junction bases not matched to a gene: 4. This CDR3 has 14 amino acids. CDR3 in DNA: TGCGCCAGCAGCCAGCGGGGGACTACAGATACGCAGTATTTT. Encoded protein: CASSQRGTTDTQYF.

The genes are TRBV29-1 and TRBJ1-2, with D possibly being TRBD1 (6 bases). Germline CDR1 SQVTM, CDR2 ANQGSEA. CDR3 length: 15 amino acids. V shed 7 bases and J shed 3 bases, with 21 bases lying between them. CDR3 sequence: CSGIIIGGQDYGYTF. The CDR3 bases are TGCAGCGGTATAATTATCGGGGGGCAGGACTATGGCTACACCTTC.

To note about this clone: The sample contains more than one DNA sequence encoding this CDR3. This rearrangement joins TRBV18 to TRBJ1-1; maybe TRBD1 (5 bases). From germline, CDR1 is KGHSH and CDR2 LQKENI. Trimming shortened V by 5 bases and J by 2 bases, and 9 bases separated the two germline ends. This CDR3 is built from 13 residues. In DNA, the CDR3 is TGTGCCAGCTCAGAGACAGTAAACACTGAAGCTTTCTTT. Translating it yields CASSETVNTEAFF.

This rearrangement joins TRBV10-3 to TRBJ2-7; TRBD2 is a possible D gene (5 bases). V lost 10 bases to trimming and J lost 4 bases, with 17 bases between them. The germline CDR1 and CDR2 sequences are ENHRY and SYGVKD. This CDR3 has 13 amino acids. The CDR3 loop reads CATNAGDPYEQYF. DNA for the CDR3: TGTGCCACCAACGCCGGGGATCCATACGAGCAGTACTTC.

This clone was recorded once. V is TRBV2 and J is TRBJ2-7; 7 nucleotides agree with TRBD1. The germline gives CDR1 SNHLY, CDR2 FYNNEI. J was trimmed by 2 bases and V by 1 base; bases with no gene match: 2. CDR3 length: 14 residues. The CDR3 DNA is TGTGCCAGCAGTGAAGGAGGGACAGCCTACGAGCAGTACTTC. Encoded protein: CASSEGGTAYEQYF.

V usage is TRBV7-2 and J usage is TRBJ2-3; no firm D call. CDR3 length: 12 amino acids. Germline V CDR1 and CDR2: SGHTA, FQGNSA. V was shortened by 5 bases and J by 2 bases, with 5 bases between the two germline ends. CDR3 coding DNA: TGTGCCAGCAGCACTGACACAGATACGCAGTATTTT. Its translation is CASSTDTDTQYF.

V and J are TRBV11-3 and TRBJ2-3; 7 bases agree with TRBD1. J gave up 4 bases and V 3 bases, and 4 bases lay outside the gene matches. This CDR3 is built from 14 residues. Per germline, CDR1 SGHNT and CDR2 YENEEA. The DNA of the CDR3 is TGTGCCAGCAGCTTTTCGCAGGGGGCAGATACGCAGTATTTT. Its protein is CASSFSQGADTQYF.

The V gene is TRBV7-3, the J gene TRBJ1-2; TRBD1 matches at 7 bases. Germline CDR1 and CDR2: SGHTA and FQGTGA. The V gene end was trimmed by 3 bases and the J gene end by 5 bases; junction bases not matched to a gene: 12. The CDR3 sequence is 16 residues long. In nucleotides, the CDR3 is TGTGCCAGCAGCTTGACAGGGACCCAACTCGTTTATGGCTACACCTTC. Translating it yields CASSLTGTQLVYGYTF.

This clone has more than one count but fewer than ten. This sequence joins TRBV6-5 and TRBJ1-1; D is unresolved. Germline loops: CDR1 MNHEY, CDR2 SVGAGI. V lost 7 bases to trimming and J lost 8 bases, with 14 bases between them. The CDR3 length is 12 residues. CDR3 sequence: CASTKPGGEAFF. As DNA, the CDR3 is TGTGCCAGCACCAAGCCGGGCGGGGAAGCTTTCTTT.

About this clone itself: The same CDR3 is also encoded by other DNA sequences in this sample. The chain links TRBV5-1 to TRBJ2-1; 8 nucleotides agree with TRBD2. This CDR3 has 14 residues. The germline V gene has CDR1 SGHRS and CDR2 YFSETQ. V shed 2 bases, J shed 4 bases, and the junction held 2 bases outside the gene matches. In DNA form, the CDR3 reads TGCGCCAGCAGCTTCGGCGGGGGGTACAATGAGCAGTTCTTC. Its protein product is CASSFGGGYNEQFF.

This chain joins TRBV14 and TRBJ2-7; the match to TRBD1 covers 7 bases. Germline V gene data show CDR1 as SGHDN and CDR2 as FVKESK. The length of the CDR3 is 16 residues. Trimming at V came to 3 bases and at J to 2 bases, leaving 10 bases not matched to a gene. The CDR3 loop reads CASSHIQGKVPYEQYF. The DNA for the CDR3 is TGTGCCAGCAGCCATATACAGGGGAAAGTCCCCTACGAGCAGTACTTC.

The chain links TRBV30 to TRBJ2-7, with 11 bases identical to TRBD1. CDR1 is GTSNPN, CDR2 SVGIG, per germline (reference sequence). Germline trimming cut 2 bases from V and 3 bases from J; bases unmatched to any gene: 6. CDR3 length equals 15 residues. CDR3 in amino acids: CAWSISGTGGYEQYF. The CDR3 DNA reads as TGTGCCTGGAGTATCTCCGGGACAGGGGGCTACGAGCAGTACTTC.

This clone was detected once. This CDR3 is CASSGVGGINTEAFF. The DNA for the CDR3 is TGCGCCAGCAGCGGAGTGGGGGGGATAAACACTGAAGCTTTCTTT. This chain joins TRBV5-1 and TRBJ1-1, with TRBD1 as a possible D gene (5 bases). Per the germline V gene, CDR1 is SGHRS and CDR2 is YFSETQ. This CDR3 region has 15 residues. With 4 bases removed from V and 2 bases from J, the gap between germline ends came to 15 bases.

As concerns this clone: Different DNA sequences within this sample yield the same CDR3. The chain is built from TRBV29-1 and TRBJ2-1, with 7 positions matching TRBD2. The V and J ends lost 6 bases and 9 bases, in that order; junction bases with no gene match: 14. The CDR3 extends over 14 amino acids. Germline V gene sequence: CDR1 SQVTM, CDR2 ANQGSEA. As DNA, the CDR3 is TGCAGCGTCCACCGACTGGCGGGAGAGGCTGAGCAGTTCTTC. It is translated as CSVHRLAGEAEQFF.

V gene TRBV12-2 combines with J gene TRBJ2-5; TRBD2 was called by the table and not checked on the DNA. TRBV12-2 is annotated as a pseudogene. The CDR3 is made up of 16 amino acids. Written as DNA, the CDR3 is TGTGCAAGTCGCTTCGCTGGGGAGGGAAGGGCGAAGACCCAGTACTTC. This codes for CASRFAGEGRAKTQYF.

Regarding this clone: Likely a read error: the CDR3 ends without its conserved phenylalanine or tryptophan. This chain connects TRBV28 to TRBJ2-7; D is unclear. The CDR3 has 16 residues. V was cut by 6 bases and J by 0 bases, with 18 bases left in between. From germline, CDR1 is MDHEN and CDR2 SYDVKM. The CDR3 loop reads CASSRSGGRSSYEQYL. The CDR3, as DNA: TGTGCCAGCAGCCGGTCCGGCGGAAGGAGCTCCTACGAGCAGTACCTC.

Only one count was recorded for this clone. The chain joins TRBV9 to TRBJ2-6; a weak D match, TRBD2 (6 bases). V lost 2 bases and J 1 base, leaving 7 bases between the germline ends. This CDR3 contains 15 residues. Germline loops: CDR1 SGDLS, CDR2 YYNGEE. The chain's CDR3 is CASSVGGSGANVLTF. The CDR3 DNA follows: TGTGCCAGCAGCGTGGGGGGATCTGGGGCCAACGTCCTGACTTTC.

This clone has only a few counts. This sequence joins TRBV2 and TRBJ1-4, with no clear D. V shed 4 bases and J shed 6 bases, with 12 bases lying between them. This CDR3 is 14 amino acids long. From germline, CDR1 is SNHLY and CDR2 FYNNEI. The CDR3 nucleotides are TGTGCCAGCAGTGTTGCAGGTATCTATGAAAAACTGTTTTTT. Residues: CASSVAGIYEKLFF.

The J gene is TRBJ2-1, the V gene TRBV11-2; TRBD2 matches 10 bases. Losses at the gene ends were 5 bases for V and 7 bases for J; bases not matched to a gene: 5. The length of the CDR3 is 14 residues. The V gene's germline CDR1 is SGHAT and CDR2 FQNNGV. The CDR3 DNA is TGTGCCAGCAGCCATCTAGCGGGAGTGAATGAGCAGTTCTTC. Protein product: CASSHLAGVNEQFF.

The gene calls are TRBV6-5 and TRBJ2-2, with a weak D call TRBD1 (6 bases). Germline CDR1 MNHEY, CDR2 SVGAGI. Trimming took off 0 bases at V and 7 bases at J, with 15 bases between the two ends. This CDR3 spans 16 amino acids. CDR3 sequence (DNA): TGTGCCAGCAGTTACTCGGGCAGGGGTGATAGCGGGGAGCTGTTTTTT. Encoded protein: CASSYSGRGDSGELFF.